One and the same sample provided the 19 T cell receptor beta chains below, sequenced in a study of CD8 T cells in Susac syndrome. Reverse transcription of roughly 0.5 to 1 ug RNA used random hexamers. MiXCR, run by TCRdb on the immunoSEQ multiplex PCR reads, gives a single entry per CDR3 protein. The sample contains roughly 180,000 distinct CDR3 sequences, around 94% of which appear only once. Sequencing was done on a sample of CD4+ T cells from PBMCs. These receptors all come from a human donor in good health.

The chain has TRBV12-3 or TRBV12-4 and TRBJ2-3; 12 nucleotides agree with TRBD1. J was trimmed by 0 bases and V by 3 bases; bases with no gene match: 4. This CDR3 contains 17 residues. CDR3: CASSFRDRGPSTDTQYF. For the CDR3, the DNA is TGTGCCAGCAGTTTCCGGGACAGGGGGCCAAGCACAGATACGCAGTATTTT.

The rearrangement joins TRBV14 to TRBJ2-7; 10 bases match TRBD1. The CDR3 has 15 amino acids. V gave up 4 bases and J gave up 2 bases; unmatched junction bases: 5. In germline, CDR1 is SGHDN, CDR2 FVKESK. DNA for the CDR3: TGTGCCAGCAGCCTTACCGACAGGGGGCCCTACGAGCAGTACTTC. It yields the protein CASSLTDRGPYEQYF.

The gene calls are TRBV30 and TRBJ1-5, with D unclear. This CDR3 has 12 residues. V was shortened by 4 bases and J by 4 bases, with 8 bases between the two germline ends. CDR1 GTSNPN and CDR2 SVGIG come from the germline V gene (reference sequence). This CDR3 reads CAWNHQNQPQHF. The CDR3 nucleotides are TGTGCCTGGAACCACCAGAATCAGCCCCAGCATTTT.

The rearrangement uses TRBV29-1 and TRBJ2-5, with TRBD2 identical over 12 bases. The V gene end was trimmed by 3 bases and the J gene end by 4 bases; junction bases not matched to a gene: 3. Germline CDR1 and CDR2: SQVTM and ANQGSEA. The length of the CDR3 is 14 residues. The CDR3 bases are TGCAGCGTTGACGGACTAGCGGGGTTAGAGACCCAGTACTTC. Its translation is CSVDGLAGLETQYF.

This chain uses TRBV7-9 with TRBJ2-5; D uncertain. The CDR3 runs 14 residues. V was pared by 1 base and J by 1 base, with 7 bases between. CDR1 is SEHNR, CDR2 FQNEAQ, per germline (reference sequence). The CDR3 region is CASSLGAAQETQYF. DNA of the CDR3: TGTGCCAGCAGCTTAGGGGCAGCCCAAGAGACCCAGTACTTC. Using reference TRBV7-9 and TRBJ2-5 for the parts outside the CDR3, the full variable domain is DTGVSQNPRHKITKRGQNVTFRCDPISEHNRLYWYRQTLGQGPEFLTYFQNEAQLEKSRLLSDRFSAERPKGSFSTLEIQRTEQGDSAMYLCASSLGAAQETQYFGPGTRLLVL.

The J gene is TRBJ2-5, the V gene TRBV12-3 or TRBV12-4; 9 bases line up with TRBD1. The V and J ends lost 9 bases and 6 bases, in that order; junction bases with no gene match: 8. This CDR3 comprises 13 residues. The CDR3 DNA reads as TGTGCCAGTGCGGGACAGGGCTGGCAGACCCAGTACTTC. This gives the protein CASAGQGWQTQYF.

The chain links TRBV7-3 to TRBJ1-1, with 7 nucleotides matching TRBD1. Germline V CDR1 and CDR2: SGHTA, FQGTGA. V shed 5 bases and J 5 bases; nucleotides not matched to a gene: 5. The CDR3 spans 13 residues. The CDR3 coding sequence is TGTGCCAGCAGCATGACAGGGCGGACTGAAGCTTTCTTT. Its translation: CASSMTGRTEAFF.

The chain uses TRBV9 and TRBJ1-2, with 7 bases identical to TRBD1. Germline V gene data show CDR1 as SGDLS and CDR2 as YYNGEE. Trimming at V came to 4 bases and at J to 4 bases, leaving 13 bases not matched to a gene. There are 16 residues in the CDR3. CDR3: CASSQQGVAAVYGYTF. CDR3 nucleotides: TGTGCCAGCAGCCAGCAGGGGGTCGCTGCCGTCTATGGCTACACCTTC.

The chain carries TRBV12-3 or TRBV12-4 and TRBJ2-1; D is unclear. This CDR3 comprises 15 residues. The V end was cut by 3 bases, the J end by 0 bases, with 9 bases between. The CDR3 here is CASSLGISSYNEQFF. CDR3 sequence (DNA): TGTGCCAGCAGTTTGGGAATCAGCTCCTACAATGAGCAGTTCTTC.

The gene calls are TRBV7-2 and TRBJ1-2; 7 bases fit TRBD1. This CDR3 is 15 amino acids long. Germline V gene sequence: CDR1 SGHTA, CDR2 FQGNSA. Trimming removed 2 bases from V and 4 bases from J; junction bases left unmatched: 7. The CDR3 nucleotides read TGTGCCAGCAGCTTAACCCCGACAGGGAGCTATGGCTACACCTTC. It specifies CASSLTPTGSYGYTF. The full variable domain, rest sourced from reference TRBV7-2 and TRBJ1-2, is GAGVSQSPSNKVTEKGKDVELRCDPISGHTALYWYRQSLGQGLEFLIYFQGNSAPDKSGLPSDRFSAERTGGSVSTLTIQRTQQEDSAVYLCASSLTPTGSYGYTFGSGTRLTVV.

V and J are TRBV30 and TRBJ1-1; D remains ambiguous. Trimming took off 0 bases at V and 1 base at J, with 9 bases between the two ends. This CDR3 is 14 amino acids long. Germline loops: CDR1 GTSNPN, CDR2 SVGIG (reference sequence). The chain's CDR3 is CAWSVNSGNTEAFF. CDR3 nucleotides: TGTGCCTGGAGTGTGAACAGTGGGAACACTGAAGCTTTCTTT.

V usage is TRBV5-4 and J usage is TRBJ2-7, with 8 bases aligning to TRBD1. Trimming cost V 0 bases and J 6 bases; bases outside gene matches: 11. In germline, CDR1 is SGHNT, CDR2 YYREEE (reference sequence). The CDR3 runs to 16 residues. CDR3 region: CASSLGLDRVRGEQYF. The CDR3, as DNA: TGTGCCAGCAGCTTGGGATTGGACAGGGTAAGGGGCGAGCAGTACTTC.

This chain uses TRBV2 with TRBJ2-1; D not resolved. Trimming shortened V by 1 base and J by 1 base, and 5 bases separated the two germline ends. The CDR3 is 14 residues long. Germline CDR1 reads SNHLY; CDR2 reads FYNNEI. CDR3 sequence reads: CASSEGLSYNEQFF. For the CDR3, the DNA is TGTGCCAGCAGTGAAGGGTTGTCCTACAATGAGCAGTTCTTC.

This clonotype occurred once. The chain uses TRBV7-3 and TRBJ2-2, with TRBD1 identical over 9 bases. V dropped 5 bases and J dropped 7; count of bases not matched to a gene: 11. Looked up from germline, CDR1 is SGHTA and CDR2 is FQGTGA. The CDR3 is 16 amino acids. For the CDR3, the DNA is TGTGCCAGCAGCCGAGCCTCCGGGACAGGGAACGGGGAGCTGTTTTTT. This gives the protein CASSRASGTGNGELFF.

Details on this clonotype: The junction differs from germline at one of its ends, possibly a read error. The rearrangement joins TRBV3-1 to TRBJ2-7; D gene uncertain. Germline CDR1 and CDR2: LGHDT and YNNKEL (reference sequence). The CDR3 consists of 13 residues. CDR3 DNA sequence: TGTGCCAGCAGCCAAGACGGGTCCTCCGAGCAGTACTTC. Translation: CASSQDGSSEQYF.

V is TRBV15 and J is TRBJ2-6; D possibly corresponds to TRBD1 (5 bases). The CDR3 has 17 residues. The V gene lost 2 bases and the J gene lost 1 base, with 12 bases spanning the gap. Germline V gene sequence: CDR1 LNHNV, CDR2 YYDKDF (reference sequence). The CDR3 sequence is CATSRKPQGSGANVLTF. In nucleotides, the CDR3 is TGTGCCACCAGCAGAAAGCCTCAGGGATCTGGGGCCAACGTCCTGACTTTC.

The chain is built from TRBV7-9 and TRBJ1-1; D may be TRBD1 (5 bases). Germline CDR1 reads SEHNR; CDR2 reads FQNEAQ (reference sequence). The CDR3 has 14 amino acids. V lost 2 bases and J lost 8, with 15 bases in between. The CDR3 DNA follows: TGTGCCAGCAGCTTACCTCGGGACCTCCCCGAAGCTTTCTTT. Its protein is CASSLPRDLPEAFF.

CDR3 DNA sequence: TGTGCCTGGAGTGTAGTAGGACAGTACAATGAGCAGTTCTTC. Amino acid sequence: CAWSVVGQYNEQFF. The chain joins TRBV30 to TRBJ2-1; D is perhaps TRBD1 (6 bases). Trimming took 0 bases from V and 4 from J, leaving 10 bases between them. Germline V CDR1 and CDR2: GTSNPN, SVGIG (reference sequence). This CDR3 has 14 amino acids.

This chain joins TRBV20-1 and TRBJ2-7; tentatively, D is TRBD1 (5 bases). The germline V and J ends were trimmed by 1 base and 3 bases, with 10 bases remaining between them. The CDR3 contains 13 residues. Germline CDR1 DFQATT, CDR2 SNEGSKA (reference sequence). The CDR3, as DNA: TGCAGTGCTAGAGTAGGACACGACTACGAGCAGTACTTC. It is translated as CSARVGHDYEQYF.